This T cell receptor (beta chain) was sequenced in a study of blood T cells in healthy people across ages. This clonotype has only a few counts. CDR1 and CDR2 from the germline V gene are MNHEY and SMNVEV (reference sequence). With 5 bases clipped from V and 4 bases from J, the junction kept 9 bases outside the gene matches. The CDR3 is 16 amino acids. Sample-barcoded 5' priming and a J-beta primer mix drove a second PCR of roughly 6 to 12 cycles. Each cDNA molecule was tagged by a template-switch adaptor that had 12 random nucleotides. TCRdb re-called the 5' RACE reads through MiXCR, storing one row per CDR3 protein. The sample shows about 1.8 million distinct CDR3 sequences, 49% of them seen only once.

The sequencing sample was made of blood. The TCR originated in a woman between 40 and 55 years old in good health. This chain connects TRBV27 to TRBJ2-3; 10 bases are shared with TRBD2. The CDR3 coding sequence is TGTGCCAGCAGTCCCCCGGGACTAGCGCTCTCAGATACGCAGTATTTT. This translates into CASSPPGLALSDTQYF.